This TCR beta chain was captured in a study of T cells in Graves' hyperthyroidism and ophthalmopathy. Background on the study: The blood sample was taken at first diagnosis, before treatment began.

The investigators amplified TCR beta CDR3 regions from RNA transcripts. Using the HTBI primer set, a first-round RT-PCR was run on the TCR CDR3. TCRdb reanalysed the multiplex PCR reads using MiXCR and keeps one entry per CDR3 protein. The data contain about 580,000 distinct CDR3 sequences, about 15% of them singletons. Trimming took off 4 bases at V and 1 base at J, with 11 bases between the two ends. Germline V gene data show CDR1 as GTSNPN and CDR2 as SVGIG (reference sequence). This CDR3 is built from 13 residues. The sample taken for sequencing was blood. This chain uses TRBV30 with TRBJ2-7; D gene ambiguous. The source is a woman aged 25 to 39 with Graves' hyperthyroidism that later progressed to Graves' ophthalmopathy. CDR3 amino acids: CAWKIAGSYEQYF. The DNA of the CDR3 is TGTGCCTGGAAGATCGCAGGTTCCTACGAGCAGTACTTC.